The 8 T cell receptor beta chains in this list originate from one sample, sequenced in a study of T cells after yellow fever vaccination. TCRdb re-derived calls from the 5' RACE reads in MiXCR, one entry per CDR3 protein. The sample lists approximately 600,000 distinct CDR3 sequences; 10% to 15% were seen once. The sequences come from PBMCs, collected on the day of the yellow fever booster vaccination. Receptors originate from a man younger than 40 who received the YFV17D yellow fever vaccine.

The chain combines TRBV2 with TRBJ2-1; possible D gene TRBD2, 7 bases. The CDR3 runs 14 residues. The V end lost 7 bases, the J end lost 7 bases, and 17 bases lay between the germline ends. In germline, CDR1 is SNHLY, CDR2 FYNNEI. The CDR3 spells CASTRDTGGNEQFF. The CDR3 region has the DNA TGTGCCAGCACGAGGGACACGGGAGGTAATGAGCAGTTCTTC.

This clonotype was counted a few times. The chain uses TRBV4-3 and TRBJ2-1; possibly TRBD1 for D (6 bases). The CDR3 has 14 residues. V lost 0 bases, J lost 6 bases, and 9 bases lay in between. In germline, CDR1 is LGHNA, CDR2 YSLEER. CDR3 sequence (DNA): TGCGCCAGCAGCCAAGATGGGGGCGCCAATGAGCAGTTCTTC. This translates into CASSQDGGANEQFF.

This chain connects TRBV18 to TRBJ1-3; no firm D call. Germline CDR1 reads KGHSH; CDR2 reads LQKENI. This CDR3 spans 15 amino acids. Trimming cost V 2 bases and J 6 bases, with 14 bases left between them. This CDR3 reads CASSPDRGLQNTIYF. The CDR3 nucleotides read TGTGCCAGCTCACCAGACCGTGGCCTGCAAAACACCATATATTTT. The entire variable domain, with the rest obtained from reference TRBV18 and TRBJ1-3, is as follows: NAGVMQNPRHLVRRRGQEARLRCSPMKGHSHVYWYRQLPEEGLKFMVYLQKENIIDESGMPKERFSAEFPKEGPSILRIQQVVRGDSAAYFCASSPDRGLQNTIYFGEGSWLTVV.

This clonotype was seen more than once but under ten times. V usage is TRBV6-2 or TRBV6-3 and J usage is TRBJ2-1, with a possible D match to TRBD2 (6 bases). CDR1 is MNHEY and CDR2 is SVGEGT in the germline V gene. The CDR3 extends over 14 amino acids. V was shortened by 8 bases and J by 6 bases, with 17 bases between the two germline ends. Written as DNA, the CDR3 is TGTGCCAGCCTTACTAGAGGGAGGCCCAATGAGCAGTTCTTC. Translating it yields CASLTRGRPNEQFF.

V gene TRBV29-1 combines with J gene TRBJ2-3, with TRBD1 identical over 10 bases. The CDR3 has 14 residues. The V gene's germline CDR1 is SQVTM and CDR2 ANQGSEA. Germline trimming cut 6 bases from V and 3 bases from J; bases unmatched to any gene: 6. The CDR3 loop reads CSVDRGLITDTQYF. DNA of the CDR3: TGCAGCGTGGACAGGGGGTTGATAACAGATACGCAGTATTTT.

V gene TRBV3-1 combines with J gene TRBJ2-1; TRBD2 matches at 8 bases. V shed 4 bases, J shed 7 bases, and the junction held 6 bases outside the gene matches. The CDR3 has 14 residues. Germline CDR1 is LGHDT and CDR2 is YNNKEL (reference sequence). DNA of the CDR3: TGTGCCAGCAGCCCTAGGACTAGCTTAAATGAGCAGTTCTTC. Residues: CASSPRTSLNEQFF.

This chain uses TRBV10-1 with TRBJ2-1; weak D call: TRBD2 (6 bases). V was clipped by 11 bases and J by 9 bases, with 29 bases between them. This CDR3 has 16 residues. CDR1 and CDR2 from the germline V gene are WNHNN and SYGVQD (reference sequence). The CDR3 loop reads CAPRIGGKDWFREQFF. CDR3 sequence (DNA): TGCGCCCCCCGGATTGGCGGGAAGGATTGGTTTCGTGAGCAGTTCTTC.

This clonotype has a single count. This rearrangement joins TRBV4-3 to TRBJ2-1; D gene ambiguous. The germline V gene has CDR1 LGHNA and CDR2 YSLEER. The CDR3 is made up of 15 amino acids. Trimming removed 0 bases at V and 5 bases at J, with 11 bases between. The DNA for the CDR3 is TGCGCCAGCAGCCAAGATCTTAACAGAGACAATGAGCAGTTCTTC. It codes for CASSQDLNRDNEQFF.